Below, 8 T cell receptor beta chains from the same sample are listed, as sequenced in a study of monozygotic twins with inflammatory bowel disease. TCRdb reprocessed the 5' RACE reads, with one entry per CDR3 protein and no DNA. The table lists about 380,000 distinct CDR3 sequences. The sequencing input was blood. The receptors shown here come from a human donor with ulcerative colitis or Crohn's disease, or a healthy co-twin of an affected twin (not recorded which).

J is TRBJ1-5 and V is TRBV20-1; TCRdb's D gene call, TRBD1, goes unchecked for lack of DNA. The CDR3 runs to 15 residues. Germline V gene data show CDR1 as DFQATT and CDR2 as SNEGSKA (reference sequence). The CDR3: CSANGATGKNQPQHF.

This chain links TRBV7-9 with TRBJ2-2; no DNA is available, so the TRBD1 call from TCRdb remains unchecked. CDR1 is SEHNR and CDR2 is FQNEAQ in the germline V gene (reference sequence). CDR3 length: 16 amino acids. Here the CDR3 reads CASSLEGTVNTGELFF.

The chain couples TRBV3-1 to TRBJ1-2. Germline CDR1 is LGHDT and CDR2 is YNNKEL (reference sequence). The CDR3 spans 14 residues. This CDR3 is CASSQEHTIYGYTF.

The chain employs TRBV7-2 and TRBJ1-1. The germline V gene has CDR1 SGHTA and CDR2 FQGNSA. The CDR3 consists of 14 residues. The CDR3 is CASSLASALGEAFF.

The chain joins TRBV3-1 to TRBJ2-7; lacking DNA, the TRBD2 call made by TCRdb goes unchecked. The CDR3 runs 15 residues. Germline V gene sequence: CDR1 LGHDT, CDR2 YNNKEL (reference sequence). This chain's CDR3 is CASSQMSGVPGEQYF.

The chain uses TRBV11-2 and TRBJ2-3. The CDR3 loop spans 14 amino acids. Per germline, CDR1 SGHAT and CDR2 FQNNGV. CDR3 sequence reads: CASRLMGLEDTHYF.

The rearrangement links TRBV11-2 to TRBJ2-7. Looked up from germline, CDR1 is SGHAT and CDR2 is FQNNGV. The CDR3 runs to 12 residues. The CDR3 here is CASSFDRYEQYF.

The J gene is TRBJ2-1, the V gene TRBV11-1. The CDR3 consists of 11 residues. Germline CDR1 SGHAT, CDR2 FQDESV (reference sequence). The CDR3 spells CASSLGVGQFF.